These T cell receptor beta chains were read from a single sample in a study of cytotoxic CD8 clonotypes in ibrutinib-treated CLL. Generated by immunoSEQ multiplex PCR, the TCRdb table keeps only in-frame clones and is missing some. The sample comprises over 100,000 clones, over 75% of which are singletons, and roughly 2% rests with the top ten. This sample comprised PBMCs, obtained after 24 months of ibrutinib treatment. The receptors shown here come from a human donor with chronic lymphocytic leukemia. Both conserved end residues are part of each CDR3. A D gene is named only where the DNA matches it firmly. Clone size is shown for a subset of rows, as once, few, many or a class of expanded clone.

len	d_gene	abundance	v_gene	j_gene	CDR3aa	CDR3nt
16	TRBD1	-	TRBV28	TRBJ1-1	CASSSYRDRGRTEAFF	TGTGCCAGCAGTTCTTACCGGGACAGGGGGCGAACTGAAGCTTTCTTT
15	-	-	TRBV9	TRBJ2-7	CASSVAVQGSYEQYF	TGTGCCAGCAGCGTAGCGGTTCAGGGTTCCTACGAGCAGTACTTC
15	TRBD2	-	TRBV2	TRBJ2-7	CASSPGLAGLYEQYF	TGTGCCAGCAGCCCGGGACTAGCGGGACTTTACGAGCAGTACTTC
13	-	-	TRBV9	TRBJ2-7	CASSVDQGYEQYF	TGTGCCAGCAGCGTAGACCAGGGTTACGAGCAGTACTTC
13	-	-	TRBV11-3	TRBJ2-7	CASSLDLGGEQYF	TGTGCCAGCAGCTTAGACCTCGGGGGAGAGCAGTACTTC
14	TRBD1	-	TRBV7-2	TRBJ1-2	CASSEDRGPFGYTF	TGTGCCAGCAGCGAAGACAGGGGGCCCTTTGGCTACACCTTC
14	TRBD1	-	TRBV2	TRBJ1-3	CASGQVNSGNTIYF	TGTGCCAGTGGACAGGTCAACTCTGGAAACACCATATATTTT
15	TRBD2	-	TRBV10-3	TRBJ2-1	CAISAGTSGPYEQFF	TGTGCCATCAGTGCTGGGACTAGCGGGCCCTATGAGCAGTTCTTC
16	-	once	TRBV9	TRBJ1-2	CASSPPDGSTNYGYTF	TGTGCCAGCAGCCCCCCCGATGGTAGTACTAACTATGGCTACACCTTC
17	-	-	TRBV18	TRBJ1-3	CASSPRQLETSGNTIYF	TGTGCCAGCTCACCACGTCAACTCGAAACCTCTGGAAACACCATATATTTT
18	-	once	TRBV5-4	TRBJ1-1	CASSLLGWGGRINTEAFF	TGTGCCAGCAGCCTCCTAGGCTGGGGTGGTAGAATTAACACTGAAGCTTTCTTT
16	-	-	TRBV11-2	TRBJ1-1	CASSLDRVPKNTEAFF	TGTGCCAGCAGCTTAGATCGTGTGCCTAAAAACACTGAAGCTTTCTTT
12	TRBD1	once	TRBV6-5	TRBJ1-1	CASRRGGTEAFF	TGTGCCAGCCGCAGGGGGGGGACTGAAGCTTTCTTT
13	-	-	TRBV7-8	TRBJ1-5	CASSLTGNQPQHF	TGTGCCAGCAGCTTGACGGGCAATCAGCCCCAGCATTTT
15	-	-	TRBV10-3	TRBJ1-1	CAIRDKGSMNTEAFF	TGTGCCATCAGGGACAAAGGGTCCATGAACACTGAAGCTTTCTTT
17	-	once	TRBV30	TRBJ1-3	CAWGRDSDGRSGNTIYF	TGTGCCTGGGGGCGGGATTCGGACGGGCGGTCTGGAAACACCATATATTTT
11	-	-	TRBV7-2	TRBJ1-4	CASSLDEKLFF	TGTGCCAGCAGCTTAGACGAAAAACTGTTTTTT
13	-	-	TRBV18	TRBJ2-5	CASSTTSKETQYF	TGTGCCAGCTCAACGACTAGTAAAGAGACCCAGTACTTC
14	TRBD1	-	TRBV5-1	TRBJ2-7	CASSPQGAHYEQYF	TGCGCCAGCAGCCCGCAGGGGGCCCACTACGAGCAGTACTTC
18	TRBD1	-	TRBV7-2	TRBJ2-1	CASSLAPGPGTGESQQFF	TGTGCCAGCAGCTTAGCGCCAGGACCCGGGACAGGGGAAAGCCAGCAGTTCTTC
16	TRBD1	-	TRBV28	TRBJ1-1	CASSFGQGYMNTEAFF	TGTGCCAGCAGCTTCGGACAGGGGTACATGAACACTGAAGCTTTCTTT
15	-	-	TRBV4-1	TRBJ1-5	CASSRSPQEDQPQHF	TGCGCCAGCAGCCGGAGCCCGCAAGAAGATCAGCCCCAGCATTTT
15	TRBD1	-	TRBV30	TRBJ1-5	CAWGQGARGNQPQHF	TGTGCCTGGGGACAGGGGGCGAGGGGCAATCAGCCCCAGCATTTT
18	-	-	TRBV15	TRBJ1-1	CATSRDQGYSLMNTEAFF	TGTGCCACCAGCAGAGATCAGGGTTATTCTCTCATGAACACTGAAGCTTTCTTT
15	-	once	TRBV7-9	TRBJ2-7	CASSATDVRRYEQYF	TGTGCCAGCAGCGCAACGGACGTACGCCGCTACGAGCAGTACTTC
13	-	once	TRBV10-3	TRBJ2-7	CAISGSQAYEQYF	TGTGCCATCAGTGGGTCACAGGCCTACGAGCAGTACTTC
16	-	-	TRBV6-1	TRBJ1-2	CASSDTFYRETNGYTF	TGTGCCAGCAGTGATACCTTCTACAGGGAAACAAATGGCTACACCTTC
17	-	once	TRBV10-3	TRBJ1-2	CASETPREGKGLYGYTF	TGTGCCAGCGAGACCCCCAGGGAGGGAAAGGGGTTGTATGGCTACACCTTC
17	-	-	TRBV7-8	TRBJ2-1	CASSLAPYGSSYNEQFF	TGTGCCAGCAGCTTAGCTCCCTACGGGAGCTCCTACAATGAGCAGTTCTTC
14	-	-	TRBV2	TRBJ1-1	CASSDGTGGTEAFF	TGTGCCAGCAGTGACGGAACAGGTGGGACTGAAGCTTTCTTT
14	TRBD1	-	TRBV13	TRBJ1-1	CASSLQGAKVEAFF	TGTGCCAGCAGCCTACAGGGGGCGAAGGTTGAAGCTTTCTTT
13	-	few	TRBV10-3	TRBJ1-4	CAISVGQGIELFF	TGTGCCATCAGTGTTGGGCAGGGAATAGAACTGTTTTTT
14	-	many	TRBV7-9	TRBJ1-1	CASSFEGVGTEAFF	TGTGCCAGCAGCTTCGAAGGGGTCGGCACTGAAGCTTTCTTT
15	TRBD2	-	TRBV13	TRBJ2-3	CASSLGGRLGDTQYF	TGTGCCAGCAGCTTAGGCGGGAGGCTAGGGGATACGCAGTATTTT
16	-	-	TRBV4-3	TRBJ2-4	CASSQHRPAEGNIQYF	TGCGCCAGCAGCCAACATAGACCAGCCGAAGGGAACATTCAGTACTTC
16	TRBD1	-	TRBV28	TRBJ1-5	CASSQSGGSGNQPQHF	TGTGCCAGCAGCCAATCAGGGGGATCGGGCAATCAGCCCCAGCATTTT
18	TRBD2	once	TRBV28	TRBJ2-7	CASSSGGVGRPSLYEQYF	TGTGCCAGCAGTTCCGGGGGGGTGGGGCGCCCCTCGCTCTACGAGCAGTACTTC
14	-	-	TRBV7-9	TRBJ1-5	CASSSGRSNQPQHF	TGTGCCAGCAGCTCTGGTCGGAGCAATCAGCCCCAGCATTTT
16	-	-	TRBV7-9	TRBJ1-6	CASSLGDISGNSPLHF	TGTGCCAGCAGCTTAGGGGACATAAGCGGTAATTCACCCCTCCACTTT
15	TRBD1	-	TRBV28	TRBJ2-1	CASSHAGTGDNEQFF	TGTGCCAGCAGCCATGCCGGGACAGGGGACAATGAGCAGTTCTTC
15	-	-	TRBV23-1	TRBJ2-5	CASSQRLGREETQYF	TGCGCCAGCAGTCAACGTTTGGGGCGGGAAGAGACCCAGTACTTC
17	TRBD2	-	TRBV27	TRBJ2-5	CASSLSPGLAGEETQYF	TGTGCCAGCAGTTTATCGCCGGGACTAGCGGGAGAAGAGACCCAGTACTTC
16	TRBD1	-	TRBV28	TRBJ1-5	CASSRSGQGLWQPQHF	TGTGCCAGCAGCCGGTCCGGACAGGGTCTTTGGCAGCCCCAGCATTTT
15	TRBD2	-	TRBV19	TRBJ2-1	CASFSGGGSYNEQFF	TGTGCCAGCTTCAGCGGGGGGGGCTCCTACAATGAGCAGTTCTTC
14	-	once	TRBV13	TRBJ2-7	CASSRGLNSYEQYF	TGTGCCAGCAGCCGGGGACTCAATTCCTACGAGCAGTACTTC
15	-	-	TRBV5-1	TRBJ1-6	CASSSQGRDNSPLHF	TGCGCCAGCAGCTCTCAGGGGAGGGATAATTCACCCCTCCACTTT
17	-	-	TRBV4-3	TRBJ2-3	CASRLLKGDPSTDTQYF	TGCGCCAGCAGGCTTTTAAAAGGGGATCCTAGCACAGATACGCAGTATTTT